This is a list of T cell receptor beta chains from one sample in a study of blood T cell repertoires in COVID-19. This table comes from immunoSEQ multiplex PCR, and its TCRdb copy is limited to in-frame clones, with some not included. The data contain about 230,000 clones, approximately 84% of them singletons. Sequencing was performed on peripheral blood. The receptor source for this set is a man aged 45-65 years with COVID-19, enrolled during active disease. The CDR3 runs from the conserved cysteine through the conserved F or W. A D gene is named only where the DNA matches it firmly. Clone size is not always given. Where it is, it says once, few, many or a class for expanded clones.

clone size	V gene	J gene	D gene	CDR3 DNA	CDR3 protein
NA	TRBV28	TRBJ2-1	TRBD2	TGTGCCAGCAGTTTTATGACTAGCGGGGGGGGAAATGAGCAGTTCTTC	CASSFMTSGGGNEQFF
NA	TRBV2	TRBJ2-3	TRBD2	TGTGCCAGCAGTGAAGCTCCCTCGTGGGCGGGAGGTATCCACACAGATACGCAGTATTTT	CASSEAPSWAGGIHTDTQYF
NA	TRBV28	TRBJ2-5	TRBD2	TGTGCCAGCAGTTTAATATTGGCGGGGGGCCGACAAGAGACCCAGTACTTC	CASSLILAGGRQETQYF
NA	TRBV5-4	TRBJ1-1	NA	TGTGCCAGCAGCATAGGGACAACCACGAACACTGAAGCTTTCTTT	CASSIGTTTNTEAFF
NA	TRBV7-9	TRBJ2-2	NA	TGTGCCAGCAGCTTCGGCAGGGAATCTACGAACACCGGGGAGCTGTTTTTT	CASSFGRESTNTGELFF
NA	TRBV11-2	TRBJ2-7	TRBD2	TGTGCCAGCAGCTTAGAACTAGCGGGAGGGTACGAGCAGTACTTC	CASSLELAGGYEQYF
NA	TRBV10-1	TRBJ2-3	TRBD2	TGCGCCAGCAGTGGGACTAGCGGGATCTCAGATACGCAGTATTTT	CASSGTSGISDTQYF
NA	TRBV15	TRBJ2-7	TRBD2	TGTGCCACCAGCAGAGATCCGGGTAGCGGGTACGAGCAGTACTTC	CATSRDPGSGYEQYF
once	TRBV19	TRBJ2-3	NA	TGTGCCAGTACCACCGGACAAGGCACAGATACGCAGTATTTT	CASTTGQGTDTQYF
NA	TRBV3-1/TRBV3-2	TRBJ1-6	NA	TGTGCCAGCAGCCAAGATCCGGCAGCTAGCTCCTATAATTCACCCCTCCACTTT	CASSQDPAASSYNSPLHF
NA	TRBV19	TRBJ1-3	NA	TGTGCCAGTAAAACAGGGAGCTCTGGAAACACCATATATTTT	CASKTGSSGNTIYF
NA	TRBV7-8	TRBJ1-1	TRBD1	TGTGCCAGCAGCTCCACTTCCGGGACAGGGGGCTACACTGAAGCTTTCTTT	CASSSTSGTGGYTEAFF
NA	TRBV6-6	TRBJ1-5	TRBD1	TGTGCCAGCAGCCCTGACAGGGCAAGCAATCAGCCCCAGCATTTT	CASSPDRASNQPQHF
NA	TRBV13	TRBJ2-5	TRBD1	TGTGCCAGCAGCTTCAGGACAGGACAAGAGACCCAGTACTTC	CASSFRTGQETQYF
once	TRBV30	TRBJ1-5	TRBD1	TGTGCCTGGAGTCTGGACAGGACCGGGCCCCAGCATTTT	CAWSLDRTGPQHF
NA	TRBV9	TRBJ2-2	NA	TGTGCCAGCAGCGTAGTAGCAGGGGACACCGGGGAGCTGTTTTTT	CASSVVAGDTGELFF
NA	TRBV3-1/TRBV3-2	TRBJ1-2	TRBD1	TGTGCCAGCAGGAAACAGGGGGAAGGCTACACCTTC	CASRKQGEGYTF
NA	TRBV7-9	TRBJ1-4	TRBD1	TGTGCCAGCAGCTTAGAACAGGGGGCTGAAAAACTGTTTTTT	CASSLEQGAEKLFF
NA	TRBV7-9	TRBJ2-7	NA	TGTGCCAGCAGCTTCCCGGCAGGTGGATCCTACGAGCAGTACTTC	CASSFPAGGSYEQYF
NA	TRBV7-2	TRBJ1-2	TRBD1	TGTGCCAGCAGCCCAAGACAGGGAAGGATGTCTCTTAACTATGGCTACACCTTC	CASSPRQGRMSLNYGYTF
NA	TRBV29-1	TRBJ2-3	TRBD2	TGCAGCGTTGAAGGGGGGACTAGCGGCACAGATACGCAGTATTTT	CSVEGGTSGTDTQYF
NA	TRBV7-2	TRBJ2-1	TRBD1	TGTGCCAGCAGCTTAGGCCCTCGGACAGGGGCCTACAATGAGCAGTTCTTC	CASSLGPRTGAYNEQFF